A selection of T cell receptor beta chains follows, all from one sample in a study of blood T cell repertoires in COVID-19. Generated by immunoSEQ multiplex PCR, the TCRdb table keeps only in-frame clones and is missing some. The table shows some 70,000 clones, with about nine tenths occurring only once. Sample: peripheral blood. These receptors all come from a man aged 25 to 45 with acute or convalescent COVID-19. The CDR3 runs from the conserved cysteine through the conserved F or W. D genes are given only for firm matches. A row's size may be missing; if present it is once, few, many or a size class.

TRBJ1-2	medium-sized	-	TRBV24-1	CATSDLPFFGYTF	TGTGCCACCAGTGATTTGCCCTTTTTTGGCTACACCTTC
TRBJ1-2	few	TRBD1	TRBV11-2	CASSPGQAYGYTF	TGTGCCAGCAGCCCAGGACAGGCGTATGGCTACACCTTC
TRBJ2-1	-	TRBD1	TRBV30	CAWSVHTGGKYNEQFF	TGTGCCTGGAGTGTTCACACAGGGGGAAAGTACAATGAGCAGTTCTTC
TRBJ1-6	-	-	TRBV5-1	CASRGQGGSPLHF	TGCGCCAGCAGAGGGCAGGGCGGTTCACCCCTCCACTTT
TRBJ2-5	-	-	TRBV28	CASSLQLVLGETQYF	TGTGCCAGCAGTTTACAACTAGTTCTTGGAGAGACCCAGTACTTC
TRBJ2-5	once	-	TRBV29-1	CSAGGTFAGETQYF	TGCAGCGCTGGGGGGACCTTTGCGGGAGAGACCCAGTACTTC
TRBJ1-3	-	-	TRBV19	CASTTTPGNTIYF	TGTGCCAGTACCACGACCCCGGGGAACACCATATATTTT
TRBJ1-3	once	TRBD1	TRBV5-5	CASSFDRASGNTIYF	TGTGCCAGCAGCTTTGACAGGGCCTCTGGAAACACCATATATTTT
TRBJ2-1	-	-	TRBV6-1	CASSERGGGFHEQFF	TGTGCCAGCAGTGAAAGGGGGGGAGGGTTCCATGAGCAGTTCTTC
TRBJ2-7	-	TRBD1	TRBV4-3	CASSLTGDGEQYF	TGCGCCAGCAGCCTAACAGGGGATGGCGAGCAGTACTTC
TRBJ2-7	-	TRBD2	TRBV30	CAWSVPMGRVPGLVPYEQYF	TGTGCCTGGAGTGTACCGATGGGGCGGGTCCCGGGACTAGTACCCTACGAGCAGTACTTC
TRBJ2-3	-	-	TRBV6-1	CASSEVSFDTQYF	TGTGCCAGCAGTGAAGTATCCTTTGATACGCAGTATTTT
TRBJ1-2	medium-sized	-	TRBV6-6	CASSYLRGGYTF	TGTGCCAGCAGCTACCTGCGGGGTGGCTACACCTTC
TRBJ1-1	-	-	TRBV18	CASSPAGVTEAFF	TGTGCCAGCTCACCGGCAGGGGTCACTGAAGCTTTCTTT
TRBJ2-1	-	TRBD2	TRBV28	CASRQLTGTSFNEQFF	TGTGCCAGCAGACAGCTAACCGGGACTAGTTTCAATGAGCAGTTCTTC
TRBJ2-7	once	TRBD1	TRBV2	CASSGQGYEQYF	TGTGCCAGCAGCGGACAGGGCTACGAGCAGTACTTC
TRBJ2-7	-	-	TRBV27	CASSLYEQYF	TGTGCCAGCAGCCTCTACGAGCAGTACTTC
TRBJ1-2	-	-	TRBV28	CASSSPGLGGGYGYTF	TGTGCCAGCAGTTCCCCCGGTTTGGGAGGTGGCTATGGCTACACCTTC
TRBJ1-3	-	-	TRBV27	CASTLGAAPGNTIYF	TGTGCCAGCACATTGGGGGCAGCTCCTGGAAACACCATATATTTT
TRBJ2-5	once	TRBD2	TRBV19	CASRPGLAAQETQYF	TGTGCCAGTAGACCGGGACTAGCGGCTCAAGAGACCCAGTACTTC
TRBJ2-2	-	TRBD1	TRBV18	CASSCAAGTANTGELFF	TGTGCCAGCTCATGTGCTGCCGGGACAGCGAACACCGGGGAGCTGTTTTTT
TRBJ2-7	-	-	TRBV2	CASERQYSYEQYF	TGTGCCAGCGAGCGACAGTACTCCTACGAGCAGTACTTC
TRBJ2-5	-	-	TRBV7-2	CASNTPPGETQYF	TGTGCCAGCAACACTCCACCAGGGGAGACCCAGTACTTC
TRBJ1-2	-	-	TRBV7-2	CASSFKVGGFENYGYTF	TGTGCCAGCAGCTTTAAGGTTGGGGGGTTTGAAAACTATGGCTACACCTTC
TRBJ1-2	-	TRBD1	TRBV7-2	CASSLAPGTGGVYGYTF	TGTGCCAGCAGCTTAGCTCCCGGGACAGGGGGCGTCTATGGCTACACCTTC
TRBJ2-1	-	TRBD1	TRBV7-3	CASSILPGQGSGNEQFF	TGTGCCAGCAGCATCTTACCGGGACAGGGGTCGGGAAATGAGCAGTTCTTC
TRBJ1-5	-	TRBD1	TRBV25-1	CASSDRGRGQPQHF	TGTGCCAGCAGCGACAGGGGGAGAGGTCAGCCCCAGCATTTT
TRBJ1-4	few	TRBD1	TRBV7-9	CASSSSPIQGANEKLFF	TGTGCCAGCAGCTCCTCCCCAATACAGGGGGCCAATGAAAAACTGTTTTTT
TRBJ2-1	-	TRBD2	TRBV28	CASIAGRPAAGDEQFF	TGTGCCAGCATTGCCGGCCGCCCTGCAGCGGGAGATGAGCAGTTCTTC
TRBJ1-3	-	-	TRBV28	CASSSQGSSGNTIYF	TGTGCCAGCAGTTCCCAGGGGAGCTCTGGAAACACCATATATTTT
TRBJ2-6	-	TRBD2	TRBV6-5	CASVAGFSGANVLTF	TGTGCCAGCGTAGCGGGGTTCTCTGGGGCCAACGTCCTGACTTTC
TRBJ1-5	-	-	TRBV7-8	CASSLGPFDRIKPQHF	TGTGCCAGCAGCTTAGGGCCCTTCGACAGGATCAAGCCCCAGCATTTT
TRBJ2-1	-	-	TRBV18	CASSPLDSKSEQFF	TGTGCCAGCTCACCTTTGGACAGTAAGTCTGAGCAGTTCTTC
TRBJ2-1	-	-	TRBV6-5	CAATFYNEQFF	TGTGCCGCAACTTTTTACAATGAGCAGTTCTTC
TRBJ2-1	-	-	TRBV29-1	CSVGRGRLEGSEQFF	TGCAGCGTTGGCCGTGGTCGACTAGAAGGAAGTGAGCAGTTCTTC
TRBJ1-4	-	-	TRBV15	CATSRSTDTGNEKLFF	TGTGCCACCAGCAGATCGACAGACACCGGGAATGAAAAACTGTTTTTT
TRBJ2-7	few	-	TRBV25-1	CASSDRRDIYEQYF	TGTGCCAGCAGTGACCGCCGGGACATTTACGAGCAGTACTTC
TRBJ1-1	-	-	TRBV15	CATSNVGSTTEAFF	TGTGCCACCAGCAACGTAGGGAGTACCACTGAAGCTTTCTTT
TRBJ1-4	-	-	TRBV10-2	CASSGGQSEKLFF	TGCGCCAGCAGTGGCGGACAGTCTGAAAAACTGTTTTTT
TRBJ2-7	-	TRBD2	TRBV9	CASSQGSGRARNEQYF	TGTGCCAGCAGCCAGGGAAGCGGGAGGGCCCGGAACGAGCAGTACTTC
TRBJ1-6	-	-	TRBV7-9	CASRLDNSPLHF	TGTGCCAGCAGGCTAGACAATTCACCCCTCCACTTT
TRBJ2-7	-	-	TRBV5-4	CASSFGPEQYF	TGTGCCAGCAGTTTCGGTCCGGAGCAGTACTTC
TRBJ2-2	-	TRBD2	TRBV2	CASASGRANTGELFF	TGTGCCAGCGCTAGCGGGAGGGCGAACACCGGGGAGCTGTTTTTT
TRBJ2-3	-	TRBD2	TRBV27	CASSLEVGTRVRDTQYF	TGTGCCAGCAGTCTCGAAGTCGGGACTAGGGTCCGTGATACGCAGTATTTT
TRBJ2-5	-	-	TRBV14	CASSQAVWGTLQETQYF	TGTGCCAGCAGCCAAGCGGTCTGGGGGACTTTACAAGAGACCCAGTACTTC
TRBJ1-3	few	-	TRBV9	CASSAGSRALGNTIYF	TGTGCCAGCAGCGCGGGTTCCAGGGCTCTAGGAAACACCATATATTTT
TRBJ2-2	-	-	TRBV3-1/TRBV3-2	CASSPQAGELFF	TGTGCCAGCAGCCCCCAGGCCGGGGAGCTGTTTTTT
TRBJ1-1	-	-	TRBV6-6	CASSTSWSGNTEAFF	TGTGCCAGCAGTACCTCCTGGAGTGGGAACACTGAAGCTTTCTTT
TRBJ1-6	-	-	TRBV2	CASSELAYRNNSPLHF	TGTGCCAGCAGTGAATTAGCTTACCGAAATAATTCACCCCTCCACTTT
TRBJ2-2	few	TRBD1	TRBV9	CASSDPTGGPTGELFF	TGTGCCAGCAGCGATCCGACAGGGGGCCCCACCGGGGAGCTGTTTTTT
TRBJ1-4	-	TRBD1	TRBV30	CAWGKQGVTEKLFF	TGTGCCTGGGGTAAACAGGGGGTAACAGAAAAACTGTTTTTT
TRBJ1-4	-	TRBD1	TRBV12-3/TRBV12-4	CASSSDRAEKLFF	TGTGCCAGCAGTTCGGACAGGGCTGAAAAACTGTTTTTT
TRBJ2-1	-	TRBD2	TRBV7-3	CASSLRGLAGDEQFF	TGTGCCAGCAGCTTAAGGGGTCTAGCGGGAGACGAGCAGTTCTTC
TRBJ1-6	-	TRBD1	TRBV15	CATSRKRQGNSPLHF	TGTGCCACCAGCAGAAAGCGACAGGGTAATTCACCCCTCCACTTT
TRBJ1-1	-	-	TRBV6-5	CASSYSGQLNTEAFF	TGTGCCAGCAGTTACTCGGGGCAGTTGAACACTGAAGCTTTCTTT
TRBJ2-2	-	TRBD2	TRBV5-1	CASRGLANTGELFF	TGCGCCAGCCGCGGACTAGCGAACACCGGGGAGCTGTTTTTT
TRBJ2-2	-	-	TRBV19	CASSIGWGKTGELFF	TGTGCCAGTAGTATAGGCTGGGGCAAAACCGGGGAGCTGTTTTTT